This TCR beta chain was captured in a study of blood T cell repertoires in COVID-19. At the level of the study: The origin of the acute and convalescent COVID-19 samples was the United States, Italy and Spain. Sources were T cells, B-cell-depleted T cells, or PBMCs; the material itself was cDNA or gDNA.

Original handling: Cell counts per sample came from amplifying reference gene primers. Generated by immunoSEQ multiplex PCR, the TCRdb table keeps only in-frame clones and is missing some. V and J calls and clone size are as listed in that table; D and trimming were resolved from the DNA. The sample lists about 240,000 clones, 88% seen once, with 0.75% to 1% in the top ten. Germline CDR1 reads SNHLY; CDR2 reads FYNNEI. This CDR3 comprises 15 residues. With V trimmed by 6 bases and J by 8 bases, 7 bases remained unmatched. Sequences were obtained from peripheral blood. The V gene is TRBV2, the J gene TRBJ2-1; 13 bases are a match to TRBD2. The receptor was isolated from a woman aged 40 to 50 who had recovered from COVID-19. The CDR3 reads CASRTGLAGWHEQFF. The CDR3 DNA reads as TGTGCCAGCAGGACGGGACTAGCGGGATGGCATGAGCAGTTCTTC.